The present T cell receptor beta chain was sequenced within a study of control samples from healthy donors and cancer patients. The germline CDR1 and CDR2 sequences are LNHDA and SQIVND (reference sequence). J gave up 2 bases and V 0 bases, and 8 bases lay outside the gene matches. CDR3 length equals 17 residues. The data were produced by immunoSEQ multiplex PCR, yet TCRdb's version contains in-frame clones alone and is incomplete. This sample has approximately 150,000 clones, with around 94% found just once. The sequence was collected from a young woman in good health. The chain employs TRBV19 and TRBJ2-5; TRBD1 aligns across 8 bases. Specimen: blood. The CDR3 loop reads CASSIDLAGGWQETQYF. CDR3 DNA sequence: TGTGCCAGTAGTATAGATCTAGCAGGGGGCTGGCAAGAGACCCAGTACTTC.